This TCR beta chain originates from a study of T cells in Graves' hyperthyroidism and ophthalmopathy (dated 2019 in TCRdb). Turning to the overall study: Peripheral blood was collected at initial diagnosis, before any treatment. A discovery cohort of about a hundred patients, 43 with Graves' ophthalmopathy and 55 to 65 with stable Graves' hyperthyroidism, was used to find distinguishing TCR V-J signatures. An independent validation cohort of fewer than 20 hyperthyroidism patients and 17 patients who later progressed to ophthalmopathy tested prospective prediction of ophthalmopathy. The roughly 94 discovery patients were randomly divided into training and test sets at a 7:3 ratio. The study also compared thyroid tissue and blood T-cell repertoires from more than five Graves' hyperthyroidism patients. After sampling, hyperthyroidism patients received methimazole starting at 30 mg daily, and ophthalmopathy patients received high-dose intravenous methylprednisolone. According to the paper, TCR Vbeta CDR3 sequencing was carried out on over 130 peripheral blood samples, which came from fewer than 50 ophthalmopathy, 75 or so hyperthyroidism and about 17 progressor patients.

A patient counted as having stable Graves' hyperthyroidism if no progression to ophthalmopathy occurred over 18 months of follow-up. Hyperthyroidism patients were newly diagnosed, had a disease duration of under 2 months, and were aged 18 to 65 years. Patients with uncontrolled infections, other autoimmune diseases, pregnancy or lactation were excluded. Clinical symptoms, serum thyroxine and TRAb, thyroid ultrasound, and orbital computed tomography formed the basis for the diagnoses. Ficoll-Paque density gradient centrifugation was used to isolate PBMCs from 10 ml of fresh peripheral blood. Trizol reagent was used to extract total RNA, and RNA quality was then checked on an Agilent 2100 Bioanalyzer. Broad study findings and their caveats: No statistical method was used to fix the sample size in advance, and group allocation was not hidden from the investigators. In cross-validation, a model built on a 13 V-J signature told ophthalmopathy apart from stable hyperthyroidism with approximately 90% sensitivity and 81% to 82% specificity, and in testing the same model reached 80%/75%. Blood samples also contained most of the expanded thyroid clonotypes (frequency above 0.001), which suggests that blood repertoires may reflect thyroid immune responses. In validation, the model predicted progression to ophthalmopathy with roughly 66% sensitivity and 72.22% specificity, a median of around 6.6 months before onset.

This clonotype was detected ten times or more. Its cognate antigen has yet to be identified. Qualities for individual bases were not recorded, and no much larger clone is one base off. Trimming costs V 0 bases and J 4 bases, and their ends lie 16 bases apart. Including the terminal cysteine and phenylalanine, the CDR3 comprises 17 residues. Only the CDR3 DNA is retained, 51 bases long and in frame from the first base. Reading the germline V gene gives CDR1 MNHNS and CDR2 SASEGT. Amplification of TCR beta CDR3 regions was carried out from RNA transcripts. For the first round of RT-PCR on the TCR CDR3, the HTBI primer set was used together with the Qiagen OneStep RT-PCR kit. The libraries were constructed in a second round of multiplex PCR and then size-selected and purified. The libraries were sequenced on an Illumina HiSeq2000 using paired-end 100 bp reads. As for the original processing: SOAPnuke was used to process the raw data, throwing out any read that contained adapters or uncalled bases, had a mean Phred below 15, or lacked an exact constant-primer or identifier match. High-quality paired reads were merged with COPE v1.2.5, and unique nucleotide sequences were defined as clonotypes. Clonotypes were aligned to IMGT TRBV, TRBD and TRBJ reference segments using MiTCR v1.1. Analysis was restricted to V-J combinations with a frequency above 0.0001, which covered about 99% of repertoires. A TCS score was defined as the ratio of F50 (clonal expansion) to E x V (chaos), with BLOSUM62-based TCRdist applied between CDR3 peptides within each V-J. Welch's t-statistics and random forest reduced roughly 500 V-J features to about 12, which were used in a naive Bayes classifier (R e1071). TCRdb trimmed the raw reads at Q25, called clones with MiXCR and kept productive beta chains. Each CDR3 protein gets just one entry, which takes the most common genes and DNA from the rows behind it. The V and J calls here are based on TCRdb, not the publication. In this sample the table shows around 340,000 distinct CDR3 sequences, approximately 14% of which occur a single time. The top ten hold around 23% of the sample.

Recombination connected TRBV6-1 to TRBJ1-5, with TRBD1 as a weak D call on 6 bases. This TCR came from a woman in her twenties or thirties with Graves' hyperthyroidism. Sequenced input: blood. Read as DNA, the sequence is TGTGCCAGCAGTGAAGCGCAGACAGGTTCGGGTAATCAGCCCCAGCATTTT. It specifies CASSEAQTGSGNQPQHF.